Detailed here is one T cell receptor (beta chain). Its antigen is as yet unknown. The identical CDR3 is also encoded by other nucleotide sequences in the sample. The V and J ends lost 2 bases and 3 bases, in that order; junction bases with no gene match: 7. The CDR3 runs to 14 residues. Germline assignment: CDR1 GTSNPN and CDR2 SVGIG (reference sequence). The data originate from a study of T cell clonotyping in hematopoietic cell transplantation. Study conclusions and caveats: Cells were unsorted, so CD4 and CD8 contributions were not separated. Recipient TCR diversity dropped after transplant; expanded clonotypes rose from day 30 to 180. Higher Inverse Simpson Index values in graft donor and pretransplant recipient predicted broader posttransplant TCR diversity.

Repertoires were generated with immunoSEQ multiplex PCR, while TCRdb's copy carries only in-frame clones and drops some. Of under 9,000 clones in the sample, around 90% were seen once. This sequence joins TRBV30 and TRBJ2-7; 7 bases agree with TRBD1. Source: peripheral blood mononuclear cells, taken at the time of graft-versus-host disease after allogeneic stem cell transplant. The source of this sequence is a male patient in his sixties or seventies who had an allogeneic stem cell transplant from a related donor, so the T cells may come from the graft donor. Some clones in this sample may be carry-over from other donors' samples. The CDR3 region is CAWSFRDRDYEQYF. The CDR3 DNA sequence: TGTGCCTGGAGTTTCCGGGACAGAGACTACGAGCAGTACTTC.